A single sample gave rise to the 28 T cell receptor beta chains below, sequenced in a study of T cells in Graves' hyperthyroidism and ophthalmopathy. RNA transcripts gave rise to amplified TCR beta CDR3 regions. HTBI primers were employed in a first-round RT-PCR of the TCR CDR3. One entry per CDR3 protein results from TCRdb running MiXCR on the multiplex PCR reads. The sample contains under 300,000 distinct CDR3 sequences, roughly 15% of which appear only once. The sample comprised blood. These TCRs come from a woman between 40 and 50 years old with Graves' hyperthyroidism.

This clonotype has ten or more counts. The CDR3 bases are TGTGCCAGCAGACGGACTAGCGGGCCGACCACAGATACGCAGTATTTT. It yields the protein CASRRTSGPTTDTQYF. The chain recombines TRBV6-1 with TRBJ2-3; 11 bases align to TRBD2. The V and J ends lost 6 bases and 2 bases, in that order; junction bases with no gene match: 7. The CDR3 extends over 16 amino acids. Germline V CDR1 and CDR2: MNHNS, SASEGT.

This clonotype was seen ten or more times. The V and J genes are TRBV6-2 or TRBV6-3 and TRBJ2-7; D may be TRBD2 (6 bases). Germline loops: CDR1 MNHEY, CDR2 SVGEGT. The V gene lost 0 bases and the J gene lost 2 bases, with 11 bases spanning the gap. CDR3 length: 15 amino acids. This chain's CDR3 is CASSYSGDSAYEQYF. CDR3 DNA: TGTGCCAGCAGTTACTCGGGGGACTCTGCCTACGAGCAGTACTTC.

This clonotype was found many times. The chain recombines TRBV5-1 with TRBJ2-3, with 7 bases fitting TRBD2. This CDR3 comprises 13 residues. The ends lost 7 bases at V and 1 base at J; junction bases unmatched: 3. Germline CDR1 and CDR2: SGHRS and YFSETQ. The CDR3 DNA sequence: TGCGCCAGCGGCCGGGAGGGCACAGATACGCAGTATTTT. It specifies CASGREGTDTQYF. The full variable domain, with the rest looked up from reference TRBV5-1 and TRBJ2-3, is KAGVTQTPRYLIKTRGQQVTLSCSPISGHRSVSWYQQTPGQGLQFLFEYFSETQRNKGNFPGRFSGRQFSNSRSEMNVSTLELGDSALYLCASGREGTDTQYFGPGTRLTVL.

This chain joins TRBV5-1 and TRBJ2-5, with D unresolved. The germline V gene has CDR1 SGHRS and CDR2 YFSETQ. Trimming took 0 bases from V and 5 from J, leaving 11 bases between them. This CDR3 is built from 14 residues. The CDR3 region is CASSLETPGETQYF. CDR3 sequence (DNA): TGCGCCAGCAGCTTGGAGACCCCCGGGGAGACCCAGTACTTC.

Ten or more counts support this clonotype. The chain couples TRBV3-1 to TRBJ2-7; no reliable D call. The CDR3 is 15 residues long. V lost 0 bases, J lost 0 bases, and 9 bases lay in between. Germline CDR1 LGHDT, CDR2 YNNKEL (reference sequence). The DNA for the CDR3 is TGTGCCAGCAGCCAAGACCCCCCGAGCTCCTACGAGCAGTACTTC. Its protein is CASSQDPPSSYEQYF.

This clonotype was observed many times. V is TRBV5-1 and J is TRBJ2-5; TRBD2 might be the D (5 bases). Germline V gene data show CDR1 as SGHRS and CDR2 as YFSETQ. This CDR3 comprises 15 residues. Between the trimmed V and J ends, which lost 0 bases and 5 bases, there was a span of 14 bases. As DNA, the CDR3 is TGCGCCAGCAGCTTGGCCCCTAGCCTCACGGAGACCCAGTACTTC. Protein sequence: CASSLAPSLTETQYF.

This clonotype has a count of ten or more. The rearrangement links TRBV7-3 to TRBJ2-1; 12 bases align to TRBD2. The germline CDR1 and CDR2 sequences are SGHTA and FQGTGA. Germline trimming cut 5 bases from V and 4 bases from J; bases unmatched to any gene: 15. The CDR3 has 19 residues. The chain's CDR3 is CASSPRTSGKIRLYNEQFF. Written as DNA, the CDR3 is TGTGCCAGCAGCCCCCGGACTAGCGGGAAAATCCGATTATACAATGAGCAGTTCTTC.

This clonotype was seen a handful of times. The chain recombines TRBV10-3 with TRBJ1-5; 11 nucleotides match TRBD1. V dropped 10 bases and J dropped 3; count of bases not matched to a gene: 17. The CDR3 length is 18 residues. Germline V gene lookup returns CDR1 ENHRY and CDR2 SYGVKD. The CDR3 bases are TGTGCCAGCTCACGGACAGGGGGCCGCAACTCCCTCAATCAGCCCCAGCATTTT. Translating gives CASSRTGGRNSLNQPQHF.

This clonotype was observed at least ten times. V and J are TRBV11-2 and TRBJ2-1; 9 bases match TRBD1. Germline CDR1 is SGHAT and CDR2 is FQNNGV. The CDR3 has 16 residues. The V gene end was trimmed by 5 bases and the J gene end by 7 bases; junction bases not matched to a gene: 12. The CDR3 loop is CASSPGPQGAENEQFF. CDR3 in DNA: TGTGCCAGCAGCCCCGGACCACAGGGGGCGGAGAATGAGCAGTTCTTC.

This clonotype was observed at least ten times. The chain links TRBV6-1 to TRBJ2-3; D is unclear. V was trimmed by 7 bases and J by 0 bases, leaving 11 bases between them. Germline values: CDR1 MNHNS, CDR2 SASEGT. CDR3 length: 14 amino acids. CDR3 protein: CASNPAGSTDTQYF. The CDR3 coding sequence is TGTGCCAGCAATCCTGCCGGGAGCACAGATACGCAGTATTTT.

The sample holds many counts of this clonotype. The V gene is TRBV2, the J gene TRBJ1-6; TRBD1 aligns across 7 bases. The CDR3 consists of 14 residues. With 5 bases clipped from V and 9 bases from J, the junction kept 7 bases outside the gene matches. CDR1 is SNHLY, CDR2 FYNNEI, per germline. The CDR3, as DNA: TGTGCCAGCAGTATCACAGGGGTCCCTTCACCCCTCCACTTT. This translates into CASSITGVPSPLHF.

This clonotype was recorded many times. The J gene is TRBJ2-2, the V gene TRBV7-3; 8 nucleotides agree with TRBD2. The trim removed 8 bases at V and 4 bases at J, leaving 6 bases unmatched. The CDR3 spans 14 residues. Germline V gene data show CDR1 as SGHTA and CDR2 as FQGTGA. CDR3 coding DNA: TGTGCCAGCTCGAGCGGGAGCGGCACCGGGGAGCTGTTTTTT. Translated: CASSSGSGTGELFF.

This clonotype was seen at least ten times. CDR3 region: CASSTANEQFF. The CDR3 nucleotides are TGTGCCAGCAGTACAGCGAATGAGCAGTTCTTC. The chain is built from TRBV28 and TRBJ2-1, with D unresolved. This CDR3 is 11 amino acids long. Germline CDR1 is MDHEN and CDR2 is SYDVKM. Trimming took off 5 bases at V and 7 bases at J, with 6 bases between the two ends.

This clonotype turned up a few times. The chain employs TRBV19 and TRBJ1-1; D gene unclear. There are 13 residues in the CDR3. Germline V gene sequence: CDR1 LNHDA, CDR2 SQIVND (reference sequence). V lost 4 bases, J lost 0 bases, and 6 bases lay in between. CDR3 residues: CASSTTMNTEAFF. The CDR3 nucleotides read TGTGCCAGTAGTACCACGATGAACACTGAAGCTTTCTTT.

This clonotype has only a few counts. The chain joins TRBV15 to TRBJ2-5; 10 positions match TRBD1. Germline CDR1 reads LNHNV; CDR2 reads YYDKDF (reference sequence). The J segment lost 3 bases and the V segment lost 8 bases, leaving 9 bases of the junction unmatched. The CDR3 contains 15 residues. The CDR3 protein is CATGIRDRGKETQYF. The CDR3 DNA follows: TGTGCCACCGGGATTCGGGACAGGGGCAAAGAGACCCAGTACTTC.

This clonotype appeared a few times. The CDR3 coding sequence is TGTGCCAGCAGCTTAGGGAATAGCGGAACCCAAGAGACCCAGTACTTC. Its translation: CASSLGNSGTQETQYF. The chain links TRBV7-2 to TRBJ2-5; possible D gene TRBD2, 6 bases. The CDR3 is 16 amino acids. CDR1 is SGHTA and CDR2 is FQGNSA in the germline V gene. Trimming shortened V by 1 base and J by 1 base, and 13 bases separated the two germline ends.

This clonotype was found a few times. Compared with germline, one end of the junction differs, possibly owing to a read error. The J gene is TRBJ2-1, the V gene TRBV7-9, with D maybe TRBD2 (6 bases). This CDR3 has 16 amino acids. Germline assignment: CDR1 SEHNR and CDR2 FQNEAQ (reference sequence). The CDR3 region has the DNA TGTGCCAGCAGCCTAGCGCCCTACCCCTCCTACAATGAGCAGTTCTTC. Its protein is CASSLAPYPSYNEQFF.

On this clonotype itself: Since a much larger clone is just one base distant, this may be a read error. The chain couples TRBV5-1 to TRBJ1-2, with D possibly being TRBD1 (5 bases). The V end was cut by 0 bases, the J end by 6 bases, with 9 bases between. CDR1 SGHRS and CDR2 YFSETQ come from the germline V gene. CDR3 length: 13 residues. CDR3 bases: TGCGCCAGCAGCTTGGCGGGGGGGGATGGCTACACCTTC. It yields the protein CASSLAGGDGYTF.

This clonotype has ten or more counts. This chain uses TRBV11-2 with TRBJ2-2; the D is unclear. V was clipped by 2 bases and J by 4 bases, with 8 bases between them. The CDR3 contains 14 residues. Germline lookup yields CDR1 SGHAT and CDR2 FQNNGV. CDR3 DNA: TGTGCCAGCAGCTTAACACGAGTCACCGGGGAGCTGTTTTTT. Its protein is CASSLTRVTGELFF.

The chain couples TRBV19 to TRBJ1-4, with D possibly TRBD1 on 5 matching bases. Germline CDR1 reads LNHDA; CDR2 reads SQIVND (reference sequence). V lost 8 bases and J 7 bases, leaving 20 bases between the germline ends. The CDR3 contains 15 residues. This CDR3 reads CASRGSLGVSEKLFF. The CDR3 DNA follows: TGTGCCAGTCGCGGGTCGTTGGGGGTTAGTGAAAAACTGTTTTTT. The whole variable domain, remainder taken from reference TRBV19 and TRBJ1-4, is DGGITQSPKYLFRKEGQNVTLSCEQNLNHDAMYWYRQDPGQGLRLIYYSQIVNDFQKGDIAEGYSVSREKKESFPLTVTSAQKNPTAFYLCASRGSLGVSEKLFFGSGTQLSVL.

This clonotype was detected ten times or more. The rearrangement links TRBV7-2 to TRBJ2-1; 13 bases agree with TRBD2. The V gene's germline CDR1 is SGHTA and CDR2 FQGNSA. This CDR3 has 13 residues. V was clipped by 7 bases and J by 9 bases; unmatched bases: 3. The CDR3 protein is CASIRTSGGEQFF. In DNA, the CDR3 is TGTGCCAGCATCCGGACTAGCGGGGGTGAGCAGTTCTTC.

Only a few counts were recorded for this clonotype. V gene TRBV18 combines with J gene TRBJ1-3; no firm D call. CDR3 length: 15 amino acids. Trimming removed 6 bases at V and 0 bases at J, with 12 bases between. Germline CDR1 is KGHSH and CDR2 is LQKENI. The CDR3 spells CASSSGAYSGNTIYF. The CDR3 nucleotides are TGTGCCAGCTCCTCAGGAGCCTACTCTGGAAACACCATATATTTT. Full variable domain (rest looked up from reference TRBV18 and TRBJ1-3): NAGVMQNPRHLVRRRGQEARLRCSPMKGHSHVYWYRQLPEEGLKFMVYLQKENIIDESGMPKERFSAEFPKEGPSILRIQQVVRGDSAAYFCASSSGAYSGNTIYFGEGSWLTVV.

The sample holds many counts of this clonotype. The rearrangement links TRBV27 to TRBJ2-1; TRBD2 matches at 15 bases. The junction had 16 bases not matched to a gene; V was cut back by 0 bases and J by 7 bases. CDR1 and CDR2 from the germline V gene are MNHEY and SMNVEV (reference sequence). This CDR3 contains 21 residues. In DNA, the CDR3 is TGTGCCAGCAGTTTATCCCCGAATCCCATAGGACTAGCGGGAGGGAGGAATGAGCAGTTCTTC. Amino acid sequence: CASSLSPNPIGLAGGRNEQFF.

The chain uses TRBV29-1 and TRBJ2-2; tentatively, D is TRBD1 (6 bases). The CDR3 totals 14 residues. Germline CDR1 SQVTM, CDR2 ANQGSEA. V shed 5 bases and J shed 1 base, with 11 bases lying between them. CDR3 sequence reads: CSVSQGRNTGELFF. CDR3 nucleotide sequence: TGCAGCGTTTCGCAGGGGCGGAACACCGGGGAGCTGTTTTTT.

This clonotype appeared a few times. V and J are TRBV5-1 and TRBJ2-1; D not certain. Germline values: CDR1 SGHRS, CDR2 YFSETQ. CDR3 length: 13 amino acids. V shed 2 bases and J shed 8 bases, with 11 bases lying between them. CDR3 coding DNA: TGCGCCAGCAGCTTAGCCCAGCCCGATGAGCAGTTCTTC. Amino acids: CASSLAQPDEQFF.

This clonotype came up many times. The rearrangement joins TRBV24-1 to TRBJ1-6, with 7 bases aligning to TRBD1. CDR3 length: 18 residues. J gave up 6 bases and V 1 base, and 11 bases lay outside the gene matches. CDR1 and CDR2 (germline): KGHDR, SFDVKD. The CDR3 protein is CATSDFARTGGGNSPLHF. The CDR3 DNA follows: TGTGCCACCAGTGATTTCGCGCGGACAGGAGGGGGTAATTCACCCCTCCACTTT.

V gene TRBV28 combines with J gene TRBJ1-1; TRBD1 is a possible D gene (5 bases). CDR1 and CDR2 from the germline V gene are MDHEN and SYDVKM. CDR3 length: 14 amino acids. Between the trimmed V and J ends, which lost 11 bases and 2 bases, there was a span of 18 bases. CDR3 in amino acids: CAARPRGSNTEAFF. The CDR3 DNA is TGTGCCGCCCGTCCTCGGGGGAGTAACACTGAAGCTTTCTTT.

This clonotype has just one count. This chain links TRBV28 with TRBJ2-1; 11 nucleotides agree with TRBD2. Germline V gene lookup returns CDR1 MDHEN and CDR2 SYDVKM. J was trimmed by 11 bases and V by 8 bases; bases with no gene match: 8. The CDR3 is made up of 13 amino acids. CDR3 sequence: CASSGLADNQQFF. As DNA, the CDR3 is TGTGCCAGCTCGGGACTAGCGGATAATCAGCAGTTCTTC. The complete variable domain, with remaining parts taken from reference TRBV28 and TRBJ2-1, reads DVKVTQSSRYLVKRTGEKVFLECVQDMDHENMFWYRQDPGLGLRLIYFSYDVKMKEKGDIPEGYSVSREKKERFSLILESASTNQTSMYLCASSGLADNQQFFGPGTRLTVL.